Following are 21 T cell receptor beta chains from one sample sequenced in a study of blood T cell dynamics during melanoma immunotherapy. TCRdb's table, derived via immunoSEQ multiplex PCR, lists solely in-frame clones and lacks some. Of more than 10,000 clones listed, 89% are singletons. Time point described: pre-treatment baseline. This material consisted of blood, taken from a patient treated with checkpoint blockade. The receptors shown here come from a human donor with melanoma.

V and J are TRBV7-8 and TRBJ2-3; D call uncertain. V gave up 5 bases and J gave up 2 bases, with 17 bases separating them. Germline CDR1 and CDR2: SGHVS and FQNEAQ. The CDR3 is 16 amino acids. CDR3 in amino acids: CASSLSGPASTDTQYF. The DNA of the CDR3 is TGTGCCAGCAGCCTCTCCGGCCCGGCGTCCACAGATACGCAGTATTTT. Full variable domain (missing parts from reference TRBV7-8 and TRBJ2-3): GAGVSQSPRYKVAKRGQDVALRCDPISGHVSLFWYQQALGQGPEFLTYFQNEAQLDKSGLPSDRFFAERPEGSVSTLKIQRTQQEDSAVYLCASSLSGPASTDTQYFGPGTRLTVL.

Comment on this clone: With only one base between it and a far larger clone, this is likely a read error. Other DNA sequences in the same sample also yield this CDR3. The V gene is TRBV5-4, the J gene TRBJ2-2; the D is unclear. V lost 4 bases and J 0 bases, leaving 16 bases between the germline ends. Germline assignment: CDR1 SGHNT and CDR2 YYREEE (reference sequence). This CDR3 comprises 17 residues. Here the CDR3 DNA reads TGTGCCAGCAGCCTAGGCCCGGATGGGGCGAACACCGGGGAGCTGTTTTTT. As protein: CASSLGPDGANTGELFF.

The chain is built from TRBV7-2 and TRBJ1-5; D gene uncertain. Trimming took off 0 bases at V and 5 bases at J, with 8 bases between the two ends. The CDR3 is 14 amino acids. CDR1 and CDR2 from the germline V gene are SGHTA and FQGNSA. CDR3 bases: TGTGCCAGCAGCTTAGCTGGAGTCGATCAGCCCCAGCATTTT. Translating gives CASSLAGVDQPQHF.

The chain couples TRBV2 to TRBJ2-3; 8 bases are shared with TRBD2. This CDR3 comprises 17 residues. Germline assignment: CDR1 SNHLY and CDR2 FYNNEI. Unmatched junction bases numbered 13, after V lost 4 bases and J lost 4 bases. CDR3: CASSGMASGRNADTQYF. The DNA for the CDR3 is TGTGCCAGCAGTGGGATGGCGAGCGGGAGAAACGCAGATACGCAGTATTTT.

J is TRBJ1-5 and V is TRBV27; a possible D gene is TRBD1 (5 bases). This CDR3 is 14 amino acids long. The V end was cut by 0 bases, the J end by 6 bases, with 9 bases between. Germline CDR1 and CDR2: MNHEY and SMNVEV (reference sequence). The CDR3 reads CASSLSGRGQPQHF. Here the CDR3 DNA reads TGTGCCAGCAGTTTATCAGGGAGGGGTCAGCCCCAGCATTTT.

The rearrangement uses TRBV7-9 and TRBJ2-2; D uncertain. V gave up 5 bases and J gave up 6 bases, with 13 bases separating them. CDR3 length: 14 amino acids. Germline-derived CDR1 and CDR2 are SEHNR and FQNEAQ (reference sequence). DNA for the CDR3: TGTGCCAGCAGCAGCGACCTACGTGCCGGGGAGCTGTTTTTT. It encodes CASSSDLRAGELFF.

J is TRBJ2-5 and V is TRBV27; TRBD2 is a possible D gene (6 bases). The J call is doubtful: the DNA matches TRBJ2-7 better. CDR1 and CDR2 from the germline V gene are MNHEY and SMNVEV (reference sequence). The CDR3 runs 15 residues. DNA for the CDR3: TGTGCCAGCAGTTTCCTCCCTGGGGGGTCCTACGAGCAGTACTTC. It is translated as CASSFLPGGSYEQYF.

This chain joins TRBV7-2 and TRBJ1-3, with a tentative D call TRBD1 (5 bases). Germline CDR1 reads SGHTA; CDR2 reads FQGNSA. V shed 5 bases and J shed 0 bases, with 11 bases lying between them. This CDR3 spans 15 amino acids. In DNA form, the CDR3 reads TGTGCCAGCAGCCCAACGGGACCCTCTGGAAACACCATATATTTT. Translating it yields CASSPTGPSGNTIYF.

This chain connects TRBV10-3 to TRBJ1-1; TRBD1 matches 7 bases. The CDR3 is made up of 13 amino acids. Unmatched junction bases numbered 2, after V lost 5 bases and J lost 2 bases. Germline V gives CDR1 ENHRY, CDR2 SYGVKD. The CDR3 loop reads CAISRDSNTEAFF. The CDR3 DNA follows: TGTGCCATCAGTCGGGACAGCAACACTGAAGCTTTCTTT.

The chain recombines TRBV23-1 with TRBJ1-5, with TRBD1 matching over 10 bases. TRBV23-1 is noted as an ORF with a role that remains uncertain. The CDR3 has 16 amino acids. J lost 8 bases, V lost 0 bases, and 7 bases had no gene match. The CDR3 DNA sequence: TGCGCCAGCAGTCAATCGGCGACAGGGGGCTATAAGCCCCAGCATTTT. It yields the protein CASSQSATGGYKPQHF.

The gene calls are TRBV18 and TRBJ2-7; 7 nucleotides agree with TRBD1. The CDR3 runs to 13 residues. Germline CDR1 KGHSH, CDR2 LQKENI. Trimming removed 9 bases from V and 5 bases from J; junction bases left unmatched: 10. The DNA of the CDR3 is TGTGCCAGTTCCGGGTCAGGGGGAGACGAGCAGTACTTC. Translation gives CASSGSGGDEQYF.

This chain joins TRBV7-9 and TRBJ1-2; maybe TRBD1 (6 bases). The V end lost 6 bases, the J end lost 7 bases, and 15 bases lay between the germline ends. CDR1 is SEHNR, CDR2 FQNEAQ, per germline (reference sequence). This CDR3 region has 13 residues. The CDR3 here is CASRRGQGGGYTF. The DNA of the CDR3 is TGTGCCAGCAGGCGGGGGCAGGGCGGTGGCTACACCTTC.

V gene TRBV5-5 combines with J gene TRBJ1-5; tentative D call: TRBD1 (5 bases). This CDR3 spans 14 amino acids. CDR1 and CDR2 from the germline V gene are SGHKS and YYEKEE (reference sequence). Trimming shortened V by 0 bases and J by 1 base, and 5 bases separated the two germline ends. The CDR3 sequence: CASSLGGSNQPQHF. In DNA, the CDR3 is TGTGCCAGCAGCTTGGGGGGGAGCAATCAGCCCCAGCATTTT.

The rearrangement uses TRBV5-5 and TRBJ1-5; no definite D call. V gave up 0 bases and J gave up 7 bases, with 8 bases separating them. The CDR3 length is 13 residues. Looked up from germline, CDR1 is SGHKS and CDR2 is YYEKEE (reference sequence). CDR3: CASSLGVGQPQHF. The CDR3 DNA sequence: TGTGCCAGCAGCTTGGGGGTAGGCCAGCCCCAGCATTTT.

This chain links TRBV15 with TRBJ2-2, with D perhaps matching TRBD2 (5 bases). Germline assignment: CDR1 LNHNV and CDR2 YYDKDF (reference sequence). Trimming shortened V by 1 base and J by 4 bases, and 7 bases separated the two germline ends. The CDR3 runs 14 residues. DNA of the CDR3: TGTGCCACCAGCAGAGGAGAGGGCACCGGGGAGCTGTTTTTT. It translates to CATSRGEGTGELFF.

V is TRBV9 and J is TRBJ1-2; D is unresolved. Germline V gene lookup returns CDR1 SGDLS and CDR2 YYNGEE. This CDR3 is 17 amino acids long. Trimming took off 0 bases at V and 7 bases at J, with 22 bases between the two ends. The CDR3 nucleotides are TGTGCCAGCAGCGTAGGACCCCGGGTTGAGCGGTATATTGGCTACACCTTC. Protein sequence: CASSVGPRVERYIGYTF.

This chain joins TRBV2 and TRBJ2-1; D not resolved. Trimming removed 0 bases from V and 4 bases from J, with 7 bases in between. Looked up from germline, CDR1 is SNHLY and CDR2 is FYNNEI. There are 14 residues in the CDR3. In DNA, the CDR3 is TGTGCCAGCAGTGAAGCGGCCGGGTACAATGAGCAGTTCTTC. The encoded protein is CASSEAAGYNEQFF.

This chain uses TRBV5-5 with TRBJ2-3; TRBD2 is a possible D gene (6 bases). Trimming removed 4 bases from V and 0 bases from J, with 12 bases in between. Germline V gives CDR1 SGHKS, CDR2 YYEKEE (reference sequence). The CDR3 is 15 residues long. CDR3 in amino acids: CASSPTGTSTDTQYF. In DNA form, the CDR3 reads TGTGCCAGCAGCCCAACCGGGACTAGCACAGATACGCAGTATTTT.

The rearrangement uses TRBV9 and TRBJ1-1; D possibly corresponds to TRBD1 (6 bases). In germline, CDR1 is SGDLS, CDR2 YYNGEE. Trimming cost V 5 bases and J 0 bases, with 11 bases left between them. This CDR3 has 14 residues. CDR3 DNA: TGTGCCAGCAGGGGGGGCGGCTTGAACACTGAAGCTTTCTTT. Translating it yields CASRGGGLNTEAFF.

This clone was seen once. The chain links TRBV28 to TRBJ1-5, with 7 bases fitting TRBD1. The trim removed 7 bases at V and 2 bases at J, leaving 11 bases unmatched. Germline V lookup: CDR1 MDHEN, CDR2 SYDVKM. The CDR3 covers 16 residues. Here the CDR3 DNA reads TGTGCCAGCACCCGACCAGGGGGGTCGGGCAATCAGCCCCAGCATTTT. This gives the protein CASTRPGGSGNQPQHF.

In DNA, the CDR3 is TGCGCCAGCAGCCTAGGGACGGGCTACGAGCAGTACTTC. Protein: CASSLGTGYEQYF. This chain connects TRBV4-1 to TRBJ2-7; the D gene could be TRBD1 or TRBD2 (5 bases each). This CDR3 is 13 amino acids long. The V and J ends lost 4 bases and 3 bases respectively, with 10 bases between them. Germline CDR1 reads MGHRA; CDR2 reads YSYEKL.